Below, 9 T cell receptor beta chains from the same sample are listed, as sequenced in a study of T cells in localized non-small cell lung cancer. The table came from immunoSEQ multiplex PCR; TCRdb's copy has only in-frame clones and leaves some out. The data show some 51,000 clones, 86% seen once. Specimen: peripheral blood, collected before any cancer treatment. The receptors were gathered from a woman aged 40-69 years with stage I lung adenocarcinoma.

The chain has TRBV6-1 and TRBJ1-2; 7 bases are a match to TRBD1. V lost 0 bases to trimming and J lost 4 bases; unmatched junction nucleotides: 5. The CDR3 runs to 15 residues. Germline loops: CDR1 MNHNS, CDR2 SASEGT. CDR3 sequence (DNA): TGTGCCAGCAGTGAAGCCCGGAGGGGGCTCTATGGCTACACCTTC. Amino acid sequence: CASSEARRGLYGYTF.

This chain uses TRBV7-9 with TRBJ1-4, with D maybe TRBD1 (6 bases). Germline values: CDR1 SEHNR, CDR2 FQNEAQ (reference sequence). The CDR3 extends over 14 amino acids. Deletions cut 6 bases from V and 5 bases from J, with 13 bases between. CDR3 protein: CASRKGGLNEKLFF. CDR3 coding DNA: TGTGCCAGCAGGAAGGGGGGGTTAAATGAAAAACTGTTTTTT.

Comment on this clone: The junction does not match germline at one end; this may be a read error. The genes are TRBV4-2 and TRBJ1-1; the D gene is possibly TRBD1 (6 bases). The CDR3 totals 16 residues. The germline V gene has CDR1 LGHNA and CDR2 YNFKEQ. The CDR3 nucleotides are TGTGCCAGCAGCAAAGAAGGGGACACGGGGAACACTGAAGCTTTCTTT. Protein: CASSKEGDTGNTEAFF.

The chain couples TRBV15 to TRBJ1-1, with TRBD1 identical over 12 bases. CDR1 and CDR2 from the germline V gene are LNHNV and YYDKDF (reference sequence). With 3 bases clipped from V and 4 bases from J, the junction kept 6 bases outside the gene matches. This CDR3 spans 16 amino acids. In DNA, the CDR3 is TGTGCCACCAGCAGGCCGGGACAGGGGGCCAGCACTGAAGCTTTCTTT. Amino acids: CATSRPGQGASTEAFF.

The rearrangement joins TRBV4-2 to TRBJ2-3; 11 nucleotides agree with TRBD2. There are 16 residues in the CDR3. Germline V lookup: CDR1 LGHNA, CDR2 YNFKEQ. The ends lost 3 bases at V and 5 bases at J; junction bases unmatched: 7. CDR3 protein: CASSQVSGGAGDTQYF. The CDR3 DNA follows: TGTGCCAGCAGCCAGGTTAGCGGGGGGGCCGGAGATACGCAGTATTTT.

This clone has only one observation. J is TRBJ2-7 and V is TRBV6-1, with TRBD1 matching over 10 bases. The CDR3 contains 14 residues. Germline CDR1 MNHNS, CDR2 SASEGT. After removal of 6 bases from V and 3 bases from J, the junction contained 5 bases not matched to a gene. CDR3 protein: CASRETGGDYEQYF. The CDR3 DNA reads as TGTGCCAGCAGGGAGACAGGGGGCGACTACGAGCAGTACTTC.

This clone has a handful of counts. The rearrangement uses TRBV6-5 and TRBJ1-6, with 7 bases fitting TRBD1. Germline trimming cut 0 bases from V and 7 bases from J; bases unmatched to any gene: 6. CDR1 is MNHEY and CDR2 is SVGAGI in the germline V gene. The CDR3 length is 16 residues. The CDR3 DNA is TGTGCCAGCAGTTACTCGAGACAGGGATCCAATTCACCCCTCCACTTT. Its protein is CASSYSRQGSNSPLHF.

This clone has only one observation. This chain joins TRBV6-5 and TRBJ1-2; D is unresolved. The CDR3 has 14 amino acids. The germline gives CDR1 MNHEY, CDR2 SVGAGI. Trimming cost V 2 bases and J 4 bases, with 11 bases left between them. In DNA, the CDR3 is TGTGCCAGCAGTTACGACCGGGCCCGCTATGGCTACACCTTC. Protein product: CASSYDRARYGYTF.

The gene calls are TRBV18 and TRBJ1-3; 9 bases fit TRBD1. V lost 4 bases, J lost 6 bases, and 4 bases stayed unmatched. The CDR3 spans 14 residues. Germline CDR1 is KGHSH and CDR2 is LQKENI. The CDR3 region is CASSRRDRENTIYF. The CDR3, as DNA: TGTGCCAGCTCACGCCGGGACAGGGAAAACACCATATATTTT.